Following are 6 T cell receptor beta chains from one sample sequenced in a study of tumor-infiltrating lymphocytes in primary liver carcinoma. Production of TCR beta cDNA used roughly 480 ng total RNA together with a constant-region primer. Library construction for TCR beta comprised three nested multiplex PCR rounds performed with slightly modified ARM-PCR. TRBV1-TRBV30 forward primers and a C-beta reverse primer were used in the first two PCR rounds, which each ran for nine to ten cycles. TCRdb fed the multiplex PCR reads into MiXCR, producing one record per CDR3 protein. Found here are some 130,000 distinct CDR3 sequences, about two thirds of them singletons; the top ten hold 8.1%. Total RNA and DNA came together from roughly 20-30 mg of bulk tissue without cell sorting. Sample: tumor-adjacent normal liver tissue. Source of these receptors: a woman aged 55-69 years with primary liver carcinoma and hepatitis B virus infection.

With regard to this clonotype: A much larger clone is a single base away; this may be a read error. DNA for the CDR3: TGTGCCAGCAGCCAAGTACTCGGGAGCCCCTCGTTCTTC. This sequence encodes CASSQVLGSPSFF. The V gene is TRBV14, the J gene TRBJ2-1, with D maybe TRBD2 (6 bases). With 1 base removed from V and 15 bases from J, the gap between germline ends came to 16 bases. This CDR3 comprises 13 residues. Looked up from germline, CDR1 is SGHDN and CDR2 is FVKESK.

This clonotype occurred a few times. V and J are TRBV30 and TRBJ2-1, with 7 bases matching TRBD2. The CDR3 is 13 amino acids. Unmatched junction bases numbered 10, after V lost 2 bases and J lost 12 bases. Germline loops: CDR1 GTSNPN, CDR2 SVGIG (reference sequence). CDR3 region: CAWSRTGGSMQFF. The CDR3 DNA follows: TGTGCCTGGAGTAGGACTGGCGGGAGTATGCAGTTCTTC.

As regards this clonotype: A junction boundary mismatches the germline segment, possibly from a read error. V gene TRBV7-8 combines with J gene TRBJ2-7; D not resolved. The CDR3 consists of 14 residues. Germline CDR1 is SGHVS and CDR2 is FQNEAQ. The CDR3 region is CASGLARRSYKQYF. The CDR3 nucleotides read TGTGCCAGCGGCTTAGCAAGGCGGTCCTACAAGCAGTACTTC.

J is TRBJ1-1 and V is TRBV28; D gene ambiguous. The CDR3 is made up of 13 amino acids. Germline-derived CDR1 and CDR2 are MDHEN and SYDVKM. Trimming left V 6 bases short and J 3 bases short, with 11 bases between. The CDR3: CASSPRPYTEAFF. DNA for the CDR3: TGTGCCAGCAGCCCCAGACCCTACACTGAAGCTTTCTTT. Full variable domain (remainder filled in from reference TRBV28 and TRBJ1-1): DVKVTQSSRYLVKRTGEKVFLECVQDMDHENMFWYRQDPGLGLRLIYFSYDVKMKEKGDIPEGYSVSREKKERFSLILESASTNQTSMYLCASSPRPYTEAFFGQGTRLTVV.

A few counts support this clonotype. A much larger clone is a single base away; this may be a read error. CDR3 nucleotides: TGTGCCAGCAACCCTCTGGGGGTCGAGCAGTACTTC. Translating gives CASNPLGVEQYF. This chain uses TRBV6-2 or TRBV6-3 with TRBJ2-7, with D perhaps being TRBD1 or TRBD2 (5 bases each). Germline CDR1 and CDR2: MNHEY and SVGEGT. The length of the CDR3 is 12 residues. Trimming left V 7 bases short and J 6 bases short, with 13 bases between.

This clonotype was seen a handful of times. With a much larger clone just one base away, this may be a read error. The chain is built from TRBV6-2 or TRBV6-3 and TRBJ1-6; D possibly corresponds to TRBD1 (5 bases). Germline CDR1 is MNHEY and CDR2 is SVGEGT. V dropped 10 bases and J dropped 6 bases, with 16 bases sitting between them. The CDR3 has 14 residues. CDR3 coding DNA: TGTGCCAACAGCCCAGGGTCCGGTAATTCACCCCTCCACTTT. Residues: CANSPGSGNSPLHF.